These T cell receptor beta chains were read from a single sample in a study of shared clonotypes between healthy human individuals. Sequencing used immunoSEQ multiplex PCR; TCRdb keeps in-frame clones, though not all of them. The sample shows 2 million to 2.5 million clones, around 95% of them seen only once. Sequencing was done on a sample of naive CD4+ T cells sorted from blood. Every receptor here comes from a young man in good health. Each CDR3 is given with its conserved first and last residue. A D gene is named only where the DNA matches it firmly. Only part of the rows carry a size: once, few, many, or a class if the clone is expanded.

V	J	size	D	DNA	CDR3
TRBV14	TRBJ1-6	once	NA	TGTGCCAGCAGCCAAGTCGAGGGAGGGCCCCTCCACTTT	CASSQVEGGPLHF
TRBV10-2	TRBJ2-2	NA	TRBD1	TGCGCCAGCAGTGACCAGGGGGCTATCGGGGAGCTGTTTTTT	CASSDQGAIGELFF
TRBV5-1	TRBJ2-3	NA	TRBD1	TGCGCCAGCAGCCCGGACAGGCCCGCAGATACGCAGTATTTT	CASSPDRPADTQYF
TRBV30	TRBJ2-7	once	TRBD1	TGTGCCTGGCGCCGGACAGGCGCAAGATTCTACGAGCAGTACTTC	CAWRRTGARFYEQYF
TRBV30	TRBJ2-3	NA	TRBD1	TGTGCCTGCGAGACAGGGGGGCGTTTGGCGCAGTATTTT	CACETGGRLAQYF
TRBV6-5	TRBJ1-2	NA	TRBD1	TGTGCCAGCAGTTACGGGACAGGGATCAGCTATGGCTACACCTTC	CASSYGTGISYGYTF
TRBV9	TRBJ2-2	NA	NA	TGTGCCAGCAGCGTAACCGCCGGGGAGCTGTTTTTT	CASSVTAGELFF
TRBV30	TRBJ2-1	NA	NA	TGTGCCTGGAGCGGCAGGGTATCCCTAGAAGTCTCCTACAATGAGCAGTTCTTC	CAWSGRVSLEVSYNEQFF
TRBV15	TRBJ2-1	NA	NA	TGTGCCACCAGCGACTCGTCGTGGGGGGCCTACAATGAGCAGTTCTTC	CATSDSSWGAYNEQFF
TRBV7-2	TRBJ1-5	NA	TRBD1	TGTGCCAGCAGCCCAACAGGGGGCTTTCAGCCCCAGCATTTT	CASSPTGGFQPQHF
TRBV7-2	TRBJ2-7	NA	NA	TGTTCCAGCGGAACAGGGCCATCCTACGAGCAGTACTTC	CSSGTGPSYEQYF
TRBV6-1	TRBJ2-3	NA	TRBD2	TGTGCCAGTCCGGGACTAGCGGGAGGCGCAGATACGCAGTATTTT	CASPGLAGGADTQYF
TRBV18	TRBJ2-7	NA	NA	TGTGCCAGCTCACCGTTGGGGCTGTCTCGTGAGCAGTACTTC	CASSPLGLSREQYF
TRBV10-2	TRBJ1-2	NA	TRBD1	TGCGCCAGCAGTGATCCGACAGGGGGGTGGGATGGCTACACCTTC	CASSDPTGGWDGYTF
TRBV28	TRBJ1-3	NA	TRBD1	TGTGCCAGCAGTTTAAGGACAGGGGTGGGTGGAAACACCATATATTTT	CASSLRTGVGGNTIYF
TRBV6-5	TRBJ1-1	once	NA	TGTGCCAGCAGTTACTCAGGGCAGGGGAAAAAGGCGGAGGCTTTCTTT	CASSYSGQGKKAEAFF
TRBV19	TRBJ2-4	NA	NA	TGTGCCAGTAGTATCTCCGATCTAGCCAAAAACATTCAGTACTTC	CASSISDLAKNIQYF
TRBV7-8	TRBJ2-1	NA	NA	TGTGCCAGCAGCTCCCTCGGGCGGGCCCCCTACAATGAGCAGTTCTTC	CASSSLGRAPYNEQFF
TRBV5-1	TRBJ2-7	NA	NA	TGCGCCAGCAGCTTGGGGGCGGCCTACGAGCAGTACTTC	CASSLGAAYEQYF
TRBV30	TRBJ2-7	NA	TRBD2	TGTGCCTGGGGGACTAGCGCTATCCCCGCCTTC	CAWGTSAIPAF
TRBV5-6	TRBJ1-2	NA	NA	TGTGCCAGCAGCTCCCAGGGAACCTATGGCTACACCTTC	CASSSQGTYGYTF
TRBV10-3	TRBJ2-7	NA	NA	TGTGCCATCAGTGGCTCGCCAGGTGGTTACGAGCAGTACTTC	CAISGSPGGYEQYF
TRBV5-1	TRBJ2-7	once	NA	TGCGCCAGCAGCTTGGGGGGCACCTCCTACGAGCAGTACTTC	CASSLGGTSYEQYF
TRBV5-4	TRBJ2-7	NA	NA	TGTGCCAGCAGCTTTGGCCCCGAGCAGTACTTC	CASSFGPEQYF
TRBV5-1	TRBJ2-6	NA	NA	TGCGCCAGCAGCTCAGGCCCCGGGGCCAACGTCCTGACTTTC	CASSSGPGANVLTF
TRBV10-3	TRBJ2-3	NA	NA	TGTGCCATCAGTGAGGGAAGGAGCACAGATACGCAGTATTTT	CAISEGRSTDTQYF
TRBV19	TRBJ1-2	NA	NA	TGTGCCAGTAGTGGAGGGACCGTCGTGGGCTACACCTTC	CASSGGTVVGYTF
TRBV4-1	TRBJ2-7	NA	NA	TGCGCCAGCAGCCACCCTGGCCCGGGAAGCTCCTACGAGCAGTACTTC	CASSHPGPGSSYEQYF
TRBV5-1	TRBJ2-7	NA	TRBD2	TGCGCCAGCAGTGACCCGGGACTAGCGGATTACGAGCAGTACTTC	CASSDPGLADYEQYF
TRBV5-4	TRBJ1-6	NA	NA	TGTGCCAGCAGCTTGGAAGCAGGGCCCTATAATTCACCCCTCCACTTT	CASSLEAGPYNSPLHF
TRBV18	TRBJ2-5	once	NA	TGTGCCAGCTCACCTCCGTCTGGGGGTGCGCAGCGCCAAGAGACCCAGTACTTC	CASSPPSGGAQRQETQYF
TRBV27	TRBJ2-5	NA	TRBD1	TGTGCCAGCAGTTTAAGGGACAGGGGGGCTCAAGAGACCCAGTACTTC	CASSLRDRGAQETQYF
TRBV5-5	TRBJ1-2	NA	NA	TGTGCCAGCAGCTTGGCCGTCCAGAACTATGGCTACACCTTC	CASSLAVQNYGYTF
TRBV19	TRBJ2-6	NA	TRBD1	TGTGCCAGTAGTATAGGGACAGGGCTCTCTGGGGCCAACGTCCTGACTTTC	CASSIGTGLSGANVLTF
TRBV5-1	TRBJ2-7	NA	TRBD1	TGCGCCAGCAGCTGGGGGGGACAGGGGGCCCCCGAGCAGCACTTC	CASSWGGQGAPEQHF
TRBV5-1	TRBJ1-1	NA	NA	TGCGCCAGCAGCTTGACTTTAGGGGCAACTGAAGCTTTCTTT	CASSLTLGATEAFF
TRBV6-6	TRBJ1-3	NA	TRBD1	TGTGCCAGCAGTTCCGGGACAGGCACCTCTGGAAACACCATATATTTT	CASSSGTGTSGNTIYF
TRBV6-5	TRBJ2-1	NA	NA	TGTGCCACCGGGGGACAGAACAATGAGCAGTTCTTC	CATGGQNNEQFF
TRBV7-9	TRBJ2-1	NA	NA	TGTGCCAGCAGCTTAGTAGAAGCGCTTAATGAGCAGTTCTTC	CASSLVEALNEQFF
TRBV4-1	TRBJ1-2	NA	NA	TGCGTCAGCAGCCAAGAAGGCATTTCCTATGGCTACACCTTC	CVSSQEGISYGYTF
TRBV6-5	TRBJ1-1	NA	NA	TGTGCCAGCAGTTACTCGAACATGGCTGAAGCTTTCTTT	CASSYSNMAEAFF
TRBV4-1	TRBJ1-5	NA	NA	TGCGCCAGCAGCCAATCCCCCCTGCCAGGGGATAGCAATCAGCCCCAGCATTTT	CASSQSPLPGDSNQPQHF
TRBV7-9	TRBJ2-1	once	TRBD1	TGTGCCAGCAGCTCTAAGGGGACAGGGGGCAACAATGAGCAGTTCTTC	CASSSKGTGGNNEQFF
TRBV5-1	TRBJ2-4	NA	TRBD1	TGCGCCAGCAGCGAGACAGGGCGCAAAAACATTCAGTACTTC	CASSETGRKNIQYF
TRBV28	TRBJ1-1	NA	NA	TGTGCCAGCAGTTTATTGGGACGCTCGGCCACTGAAGCTTTCTTT	CASSLLGRSATEAFF
TRBV30	TRBJ2-7	NA	NA	TGTGCCTGGAGTGGGGGACGGGGGAGCTACGAGCAGTACTTC	CAWSGGRGSYEQYF
TRBV27	TRBJ2-1	NA	TRBD2	TGTGCCAGCAGTTTTGGACTAGCGGGAGCTGAGCAGTTCTTC	CASSFGLAGAEQFF
TRBV10-2	TRBJ2-7	NA	NA	TGCGCCAGCAGTGACAGGGGCTACGAGCAGTACTTC	CASSDRGYEQYF
TRBV6-5	TRBJ1-5	NA	NA	TGTGCCAGCAGTCCTGGGGGGAATAGCAATCAGCCCCAGCATTTT	CASSPGGNSNQPQHF
TRBV6-5	TRBJ2-1	NA	NA	TGTGCCAGCAGTTCACGGGGATACAATGAGCAGTTCTTC	CASSSRGYNEQFF
TRBV13	TRBJ2-5	NA	NA	TGTGCCAGCAGCTCTCAGGGCCCGCAAGAGACCCAGTACTTC	CASSSQGPQETQYF
TRBV2	TRBJ2-1	NA	NA	TGTGCCAGCAGTGTGGAGGCAGTCACCGATAATGAGCAGTTCTTC	CASSVEAVTDNEQFF
TRBV6-5	TRBJ2-2	NA	TRBD1	TGTGCCAGCAGCCGACAGGGGGTGTTGACCGGGGAGCTGTTTTTT	CASSRQGVLTGELFF
TRBV10-2	TRBJ2-1	NA	TRBD2	TGCGCCAGCAGCACCTTACAGAGACTAGCGGACAATGAGCAGTTCTTC	CASSTLQRLADNEQFF
TRBV19	TRBJ1-6	NA	TRBD1	TGTGCCAGTAGTATTTCGGGGACAGCTTATAATTCACCCCTCCACTTT	CASSISGTAYNSPLHF
TRBV27	TRBJ2-4	NA	NA	TGTGCCAGCAGTAGACAGAGTACCGGCATTCAGTACTTC	CASSRQSTGIQYF
TRBV25-1	TRBJ1-6	NA	TRBD1	TGTGCCAGCAGTGAATGGGGGACAGATAATAATTCACCCCTCCACTTT	CASSEWGTDNNSPLHF
TRBV7-2	TRBJ2-7	NA	NA	TGTGCCAGCAGCAAAGATACCGGGGGATACGAGCAGTACTTC	CASSKDTGGYEQYF